Included here is one T cell receptor beta chain sequence, with context. Antigen: not known. The data belong to a study of T cell repertoires in cytomegalovirus infection. TCRdb reprocessed the reads with MiXCR, giving one entry per CDR3 protein. The sample lists tens of thousands of distinct CDR3 sequences; about 20% were seen once. The sequence was obtained from a human donor in good health (CMV status not recorded). Some clones in this sample may be carry-over from other donors' samples. The starting material was CD8+ T cells from cultured PBMCs, obtained from culture after CMV antigen stimulation.

The CDR3 is CASRIYWGANYGYTF. The CDR3 DNA follows: TGTGCCAGCAGGATTTACTGGGGGGCTAACTATGGCTACACCTTC. The J gene is TRBJ1-2, the V gene TRBV27; tentative D call: TRBD1 (5 bases). The V end lost 6 bases, the J end lost 0 bases, and 14 bases lay between the germline ends. Germline V gene sequence: CDR1 MNHEY, CDR2 SMNVEV (reference sequence). The CDR3 has 15 amino acids.